This TCR beta chain was profiled in a study of blood T cell repertoires in COVID-19. The method was immunoSEQ multiplex PCR; TCRdb's version includes in-frame clones alone and lacks a portion of them. The table includes over 95,000 clones, approximately 85% detected once. Sequences were obtained from peripheral blood. This TCR was recovered from a man aged 35-49 years with acute or convalescent COVID-19.

CDR3 DNA sequence: TGTGCCAGCAGTTACCCAAAGTTGGGCAGGGGTTTACACGGGGAGCTGTTTTTT. Its protein product is CASSYPKLGRGLHGELFF. This rearrangement joins TRBV6-2 or TRBV6-3 to TRBJ2-2; TRBD1 is a possible D gene (6 bases). The CDR3 totals 18 residues. Germline CDR1 MNHEY, CDR2 SVGEGT. V lost 2 bases and J lost 7, with 23 bases in between.